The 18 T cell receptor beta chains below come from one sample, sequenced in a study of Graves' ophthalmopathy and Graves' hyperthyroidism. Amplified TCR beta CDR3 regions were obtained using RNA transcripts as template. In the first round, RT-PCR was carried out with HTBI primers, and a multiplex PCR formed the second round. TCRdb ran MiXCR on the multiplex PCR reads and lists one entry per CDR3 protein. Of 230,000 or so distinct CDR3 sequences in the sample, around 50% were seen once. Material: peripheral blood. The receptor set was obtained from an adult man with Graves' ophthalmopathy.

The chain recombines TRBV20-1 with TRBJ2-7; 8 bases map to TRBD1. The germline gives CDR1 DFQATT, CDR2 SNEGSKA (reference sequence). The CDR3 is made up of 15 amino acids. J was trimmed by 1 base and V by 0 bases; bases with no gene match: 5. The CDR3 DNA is TGCAGTGCTAGAGATTTTCGGACAGGGTCCTACGAGCAGTACTTC. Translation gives CSARDFRTGSYEQYF.

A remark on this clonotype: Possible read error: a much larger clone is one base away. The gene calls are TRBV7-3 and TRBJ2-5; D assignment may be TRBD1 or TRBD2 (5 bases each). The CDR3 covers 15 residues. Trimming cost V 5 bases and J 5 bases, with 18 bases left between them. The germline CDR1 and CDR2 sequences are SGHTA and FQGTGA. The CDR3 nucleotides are TGTGCCAGCAGCCTGGGAGCAGGGCCCCGGGAGACCCAGTACTTC. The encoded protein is CASSLGAGPRETQYF.

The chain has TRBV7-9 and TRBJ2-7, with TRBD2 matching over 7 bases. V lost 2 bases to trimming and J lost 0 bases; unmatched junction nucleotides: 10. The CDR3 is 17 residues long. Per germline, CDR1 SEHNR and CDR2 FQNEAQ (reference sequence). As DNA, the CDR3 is TGTGCCAGCAGCTTAACGCCAACGGGACTACGCTCCTACGAGCAGTACTTC. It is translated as CASSLTPTGLRSYEQYF.

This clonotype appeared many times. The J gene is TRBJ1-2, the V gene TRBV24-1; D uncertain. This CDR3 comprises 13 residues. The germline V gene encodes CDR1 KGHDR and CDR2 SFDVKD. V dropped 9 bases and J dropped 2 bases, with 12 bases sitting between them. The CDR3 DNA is TGTGCCACCTCCAACGCGGGGAACTATGGCTACACCTTC. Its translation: CATSNAGNYGYTF.

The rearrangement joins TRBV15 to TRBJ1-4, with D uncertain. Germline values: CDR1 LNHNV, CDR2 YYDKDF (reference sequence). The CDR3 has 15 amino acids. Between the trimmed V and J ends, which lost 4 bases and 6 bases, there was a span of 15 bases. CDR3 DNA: TGTGCCACCAGCACAGTAAGGAGTGCGTATGAAAAACTGTTTTTT. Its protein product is CATSTVRSAYEKLFF.

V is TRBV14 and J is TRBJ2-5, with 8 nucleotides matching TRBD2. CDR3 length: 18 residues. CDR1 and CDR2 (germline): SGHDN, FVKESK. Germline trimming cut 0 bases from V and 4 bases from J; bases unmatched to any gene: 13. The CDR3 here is CASSQDMGTSRHGETQYF. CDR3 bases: TGTGCCAGCAGCCAAGATATGGGGACTAGTCGTCATGGAGAGACCCAGTACTTC.

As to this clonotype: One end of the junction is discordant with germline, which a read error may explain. The CDR3 spells CASSLSIGETQYF. CDR3 bases: TGTGCCAGCAGCTTATCGATTGGCGAGACCCAGTACTTC. This chain uses TRBV10-1 with TRBJ2-5; D unresolved. Germline CDR1 reads WNHNN; CDR2 reads SYGVQD (reference sequence). The CDR3 loop spans 13 amino acids.

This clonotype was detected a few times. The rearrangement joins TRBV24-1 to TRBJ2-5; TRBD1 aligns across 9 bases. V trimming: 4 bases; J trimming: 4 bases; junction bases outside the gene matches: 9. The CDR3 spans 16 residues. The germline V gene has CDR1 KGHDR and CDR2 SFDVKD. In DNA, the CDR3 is TGTGCCACCAGTGACCCCGGGACAGGGAAGGGAGAGACCCAGTACTTC. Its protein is CATSDPGTGKGETQYF.

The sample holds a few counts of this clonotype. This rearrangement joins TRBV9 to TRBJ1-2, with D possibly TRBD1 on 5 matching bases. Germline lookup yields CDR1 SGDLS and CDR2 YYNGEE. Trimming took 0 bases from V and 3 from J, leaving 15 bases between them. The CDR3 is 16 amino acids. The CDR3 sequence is CASSVARQGMDYGYTF. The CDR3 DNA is TGTGCCAGCAGCGTAGCGCGTCAGGGAATGGACTATGGCTACACCTTC.

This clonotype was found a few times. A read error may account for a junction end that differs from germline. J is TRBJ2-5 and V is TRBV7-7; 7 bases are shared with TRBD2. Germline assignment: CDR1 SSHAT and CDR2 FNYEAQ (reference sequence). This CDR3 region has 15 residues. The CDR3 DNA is TGTGCTAGCAGCTTAGCGCGGGGGATCCAAGAGACCCAGTACTTC. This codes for CASSLARGIQETQYF. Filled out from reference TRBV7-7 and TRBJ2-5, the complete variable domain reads GAGVSQSPRYKVTKRGQDVTLRCDPISSHATLYWYQQALGQGPEFLTYFNYEAQPDKSGLPSDRFSAERPEGSISTLTIQRTEQRDSAMYRCASSLARGIQETQYFGPGTRLLVL.

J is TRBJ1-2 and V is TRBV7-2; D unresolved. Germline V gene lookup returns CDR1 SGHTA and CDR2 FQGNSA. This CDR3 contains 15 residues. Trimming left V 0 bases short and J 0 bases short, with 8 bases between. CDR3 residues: CASSLAGSSNYGYTF. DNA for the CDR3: TGTGCCAGCAGCTTAGCGGGTAGTTCTAACTATGGCTACACCTTC. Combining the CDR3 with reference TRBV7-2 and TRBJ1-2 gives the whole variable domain GAGVSQSPSNKVTEKGKDVELRCDPISGHTALYWYRQSLGQGLEFLIYFQGNSAPDKSGLPSDRFSAERTGGSVSTLTIQRTQQEDSAVYLCASSLAGSSNYGYTFGSGTRLTVV.

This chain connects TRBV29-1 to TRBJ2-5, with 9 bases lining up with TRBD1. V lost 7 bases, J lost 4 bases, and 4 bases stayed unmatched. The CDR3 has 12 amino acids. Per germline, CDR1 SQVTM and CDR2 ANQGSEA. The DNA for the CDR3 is TGCAGCGGAAGACAGGGGGGAGAGACCCAGTACTTC. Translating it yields CSGRQGGETQYF.

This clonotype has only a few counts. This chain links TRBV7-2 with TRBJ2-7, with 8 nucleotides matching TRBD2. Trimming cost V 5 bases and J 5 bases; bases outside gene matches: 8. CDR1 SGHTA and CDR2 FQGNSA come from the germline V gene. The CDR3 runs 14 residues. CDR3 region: CASSAGSGVDEQYF. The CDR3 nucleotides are TGTGCCAGCAGCGCCGGTAGCGGGGTTGACGAGCAGTACTTC.

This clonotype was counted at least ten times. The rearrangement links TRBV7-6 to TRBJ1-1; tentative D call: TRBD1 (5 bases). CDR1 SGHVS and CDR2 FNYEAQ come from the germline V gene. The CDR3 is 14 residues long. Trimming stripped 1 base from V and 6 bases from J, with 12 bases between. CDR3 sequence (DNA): TGTGCCAGCAGCTTAGGGCAGGGAATCGCTGAAGCTTTCTTT. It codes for CASSLGQGIAEAFF.

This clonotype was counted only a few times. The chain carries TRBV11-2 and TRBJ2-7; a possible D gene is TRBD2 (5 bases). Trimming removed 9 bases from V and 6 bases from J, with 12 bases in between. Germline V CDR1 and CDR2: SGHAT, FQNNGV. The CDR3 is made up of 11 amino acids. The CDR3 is CASQGRGEQYF. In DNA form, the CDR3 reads TGTGCCAGTCAAGGGAGAGGCGAGCAGTACTTC.

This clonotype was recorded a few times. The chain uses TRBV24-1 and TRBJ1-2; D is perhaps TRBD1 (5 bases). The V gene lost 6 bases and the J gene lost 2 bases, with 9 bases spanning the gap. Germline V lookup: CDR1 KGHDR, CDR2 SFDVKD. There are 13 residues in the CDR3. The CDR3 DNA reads TGTGCCACCAGTCCAGCAGGGAACTATGGCTACACCTTC. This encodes CATSPAGNYGYTF.

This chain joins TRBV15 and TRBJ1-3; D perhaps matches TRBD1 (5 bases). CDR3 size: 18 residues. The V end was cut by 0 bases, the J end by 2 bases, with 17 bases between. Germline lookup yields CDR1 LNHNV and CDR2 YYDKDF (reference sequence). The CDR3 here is CATSRENHRGRAGNTIYF. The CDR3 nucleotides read TGTGCCACCAGCAGAGAAAACCACCGAGGCAGGGCTGGAAACACCATATATTTT.

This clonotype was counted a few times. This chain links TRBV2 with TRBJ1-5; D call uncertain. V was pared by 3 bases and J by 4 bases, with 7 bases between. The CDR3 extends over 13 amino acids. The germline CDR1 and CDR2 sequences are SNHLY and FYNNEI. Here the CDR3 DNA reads TGTGCCAGCAGTGAGGGAACTAATCAGCCCCAGCATTTT. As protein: CASSEGTNQPQHF.